The 26 T cell receptor beta chains reported below all come from one sample, sequenced in a study of T cell repertoires in cytomegalovirus infection. MiXCR was run by TCRdb on the reads, yielding one entry per CDR3 protein. The sample comprises a few hundred thousand distinct CDR3 sequences, 40% of which are singletons, and about 48% rests with the top ten. Their specific antigens are unknown. Sequencing used cultured PBMCs, obtained from culture after CMV antigen stimulation. Receptors were obtained from a human donor in good health (CMV status not recorded). Some clones in this sample may be carry-over from other donors' samples.

The chain employs TRBV7-2 and TRBJ2-7; D not certain. Germline-derived CDR1 and CDR2 are SGHTA and FQGNSA. V shed 5 bases and J shed 1 base, with 12 bases lying between them. The CDR3 is 14 residues long. The CDR3 reads CASSPKDQSYEQYF. The CDR3 region has the DNA TGTGCCAGCAGCCCGAAGGACCAGTCCTACGAGCAGTACTTC.

This clonotype was picked up a small number of times. CDR3 protein: CASSLQAGTGGEQYF. Written as DNA, the CDR3 is TGTGCCAGCAGTTTACAGGCGGGGACGGGGGGGGAGCAGTACTTC. The genes are TRBV12-3 or TRBV12-4 and TRBJ2-7, with 8 bases that match TRBD2. The CDR3 length is 15 residues. V trimming: 2 bases; J trimming: 7 bases; junction bases outside the gene matches: 10.

The rearrangement uses TRBV7-2 and TRBJ1-5; D is possibly TRBD1 (5 bases). V was pared by 5 bases and J by 6 bases, with 20 bases between. Germline CDR1 reads SGHTA; CDR2 reads FQGNSA. There are 16 residues in the CDR3. The CDR3 nucleotides are TGTGCCAGCAGCCCCTTCGGGCTGACAGCCAGTCAGCCCCAGCATTTT. Translating it yields CASSPFGLTASQPQHF.

The chain uses TRBV19 and TRBJ2-3, with no clear D. Germline lookup yields CDR1 LNHDA and CDR2 SQIVND (reference sequence). The length of the CDR3 is 13 residues. The V end lost 9 bases, the J end lost 3 bases, and 13 bases lay between the germline ends. Here the CDR3 reads CASRPLGTDTQYF. DNA of the CDR3: TGTGCCAGCAGACCCTTAGGAACAGATACGCAGTATTTT.

This clonotype was counted only a few times. The chain links TRBV12-3 or TRBV12-4 to TRBJ1-5; D might be TRBD1 (5 bases). The V gene lost 8 bases and the J gene lost 3 bases, with 11 bases spanning the gap. This CDR3 region has 13 residues. The CDR3 DNA sequence: TGTGCCAGCGCCGGGGGTGACAATCAGCCCCAGCATTTT. The encoded protein is CASAGGDNQPQHF.

This clonotype occurred a few times. V gene TRBV7-9 combines with J gene TRBJ1-2; perhaps TRBD1 as D (5 bases). Per germline, CDR1 SEHNR and CDR2 FQNEAQ (reference sequence). This CDR3 has 13 residues. V gave up 5 bases and J gave up 4 bases, with 11 bases separating them. In DNA form, the CDR3 reads TGTGCCAGCAGCCCCAGGAGGGGCTATGGCTACACCTTC. Protein: CASSPRRGYGYTF.

This clonotype has a single count. The V gene is TRBV20-1, the J gene TRBJ1-6; 10 bases are shared with TRBD1. The trim removed 0 bases at V and 3 bases at J, leaving 2 bases unmatched. Germline loops: CDR1 DFQATT, CDR2 SNEGSKA (reference sequence). The CDR3 is made up of 16 amino acids. The CDR3 DNA sequence: TGCAGTGCTAGAGAAGGACAGGGGGGCTATAATTCACCCCTCCACTTT. Protein sequence: CSAREGQGGYNSPLHF.

This clonotype was seen a handful of times. The chain is built from TRBV7-9 and TRBJ2-7, with a tentative D call TRBD2 (5 bases). The V end lost 4 bases, the J end lost 3 bases, and 13 bases lay between the germline ends. CDR3 size: 14 residues. Germline V gives CDR1 SEHNR, CDR2 FQNEAQ (reference sequence). The CDR3 spells CASSYPGGDYEQYF. CDR3 nucleotides: TGTGCCAGCAGCTACCCAGGAGGCGACTACGAGCAGTACTTC.

There are a few counts of this clonotype. This rearrangement joins TRBV6-1 to TRBJ1-3, with D uncertain. Trimming took 10 bases from V and 2 from J, leaving 12 bases between them. This CDR3 is 13 amino acids long. Looked up from germline, CDR1 is MNHNS and CDR2 is SASEGT. This CDR3 is CATGIRAGNTIYF. CDR3 DNA: TGTGCCACCGGGATCCGGGCTGGAAACACCATATATTTT.

The chain couples TRBV7-4 to TRBJ2-5; 7 bases agree with TRBD2. The V gene end was trimmed by 1 base and the J gene end by 4 bases; junction bases not matched to a gene: 6. Per the germline V gene, CDR1 is SGHVT and CDR2 is SQSDAQ. The CDR3 is 15 amino acids. CDR3 sequence reads: CASSLEGGEGETQYF. The CDR3 bases are TGTGCCAGCAGCTTAGAGGGAGGGGAAGGAGAGACCCAGTACTTC.

There are a few counts of this clonotype. This rearrangement joins TRBV5-1 to TRBJ1-3; 8 bases align to TRBD1. V gave up 3 bases and J gave up 0 bases; unmatched junction bases: 5. CDR3 length equals 16 residues. The germline V gene encodes CDR1 SGHRS and CDR2 YFSETQ. The CDR3 region has the DNA TGCGCCAGCAGCTCGGGACAGGAATTCTCTGGAAACACCATATATTTT. This sequence encodes CASSSGQEFSGNTIYF.

This sequence joins TRBV2 and TRBJ2-7, with unresolved D. CDR3 size: 14 residues. Germline V lookup: CDR1 SNHLY, CDR2 FYNNEI. Trimming pared 3 bases from V and 3 bases from J, leaving 12 bases between. The CDR3 region has the DNA TGTGCCAGCAGTGAGGCCGACCTGGACTACGAGCAGTACTTC. Protein product: CASSEADLDYEQYF.

In its sample, this clonotype was seen a few times. The chain uses TRBV7-2 and TRBJ1-1; 9 bases are shared with TRBD1. V shed 4 bases and J 11 bases; nucleotides not matched to a gene: 5. CDR1 is SGHTA, CDR2 FQGNSA, per germline. The CDR3 is 12 residues long. As DNA, the CDR3 is TGTGCCAGCAGCTCAAACAGGGGGCCCGCTTTCTTT. Encoded protein: CASSSNRGPAFF.

The chain links TRBV6-6 to TRBJ2-7; the match to TRBD1 covers 8 bases. This CDR3 has 13 residues. Trimming removed 7 bases from V and 3 bases from J; junction bases left unmatched: 5. Germline assignment: CDR1 MNHNY and CDR2 SVGAGI (reference sequence). CDR3 sequence reads: CASMWTGHYEQYF. The DNA of the CDR3 is TGTGCCAGCATGTGGACAGGGCACTACGAGCAGTACTTC.

The gene calls are TRBV6-1 and TRBJ1-5; D may be TRBD1 (5 bases). The CDR3 has 16 residues. V lost 5 bases and J 3 bases, leaving 17 bases between the germline ends. Germline V gives CDR1 MNHNS, CDR2 SASEGT. CDR3 sequence: CASSPQGRGINQPQHF. The DNA of the CDR3 is TGTGCCAGCAGTCCTCAGGGACGGGGGATCAATCAGCCCCAGCATTTT.

The sample holds a few counts of this clonotype. This sequence joins TRBV20-1 and TRBJ2-1; 9 bases agree with TRBD2. V shed 6 bases and J 6 bases; nucleotides not matched to a gene: 12. Germline CDR1 is DFQATT and CDR2 is SNEGSKA (reference sequence). This CDR3 is 15 amino acids long. The DNA of the CDR3 is TGCAGTGCACCTTTGGGACTAGCTTGGAGCAATGAGCAGTTCTTC. Translating gives CSAPLGLAWSNEQFF.

A single count supports this clonotype. J is TRBJ1-5 and V is TRBV10-2; D is possibly TRBD1 (6 bases). V was pared by 4 bases and J by 4 bases, with 11 bases between. This CDR3 comprises 14 residues. In germline, CDR1 is WSHSY, CDR2 SAAADI. The chain's CDR3 is CASSGTARNQPQHF. The DNA for the CDR3 is TGCGCCAGCAGTGGGACAGCTAGGAATCAGCCCCAGCATTTT.

The rearrangement joins TRBV20-1 to TRBJ2-5, with D possibly TRBD1 on 5 matching bases. The length of the CDR3 is 13 residues. The V and J ends lost 1 base and 4 bases respectively, with 10 bases between them. Germline CDR1 reads DFQATT; CDR2 reads SNEGSKA (reference sequence). The CDR3 coding sequence is TGCAGTGCTAGAGTTTGGGGCGGAGAGACCCAGTACTTC. Its protein is CSARVWGGETQYF.

The table lists this clonotype with a count of one. The genes are TRBV7-2 and TRBJ2-5; 8 bases agree with TRBD2. The V and J ends lost 1 base and 1 base, in that order; junction bases with no gene match: 2. This CDR3 contains 15 residues. The germline V gene encodes CDR1 SGHTA and CDR2 FQGNSA. The CDR3 loop reads CASSLVTSGQETQYF. The DNA of the CDR3 is TGTGCCAGCAGCTTAGTAACTAGCGGCCAAGAGACCCAGTACTTC. The entire variable domain, with the rest obtained from reference TRBV7-2 and TRBJ2-5, is as follows: GAGVSQSPSNKVTEKGKDVELRCDPISGHTALYWYRQSLGQGLEFLIYFQGNSAPDKSGLPSDRFSAERTGGSVSTLTIQRTQQEDSAVYLCASSLVTSGQETQYFGPGTRLLVL.

This clonotype has just a few counts. The chain employs TRBV27 and TRBJ2-7; no clear D. V was clipped by 6 bases and J by 0 bases, with 9 bases between them. The germline gives CDR1 MNHEY, CDR2 SMNVEV (reference sequence). The CDR3 has 13 amino acids. The CDR3: CASSSGFSYEQYF. The CDR3 DNA is TGTGCCAGCAGCTCAGGATTCTCCTACGAGCAGTACTTC.

The V and J genes are TRBV6-1 and TRBJ2-3; a possible D gene is TRBD1 (5 bases). Trimming removed 6 bases at V and 2 bases at J, with 12 bases between. This CDR3 comprises 14 residues. CDR1 and CDR2 (germline): MNHNS, SASEGT. The CDR3 nucleotides are TGTGCCAGCAGAGTTCAAGGGGACACAGATACGCAGTATTTT. Its translation: CASRVQGDTDTQYF.

This clonotype showed up many times. V gene TRBV7-2 combines with J gene TRBJ1-2; 7 positions agree with TRBD1. This CDR3 comprises 13 residues. CDR1 and CDR2 (germline): SGHTA, FQGNSA. The J segment lost 4 bases and the V segment lost 5 bases, leaving 4 bases of the junction unmatched. The CDR3 DNA sequence: TGTGCCAGCAGCCAACAGGGGATCTATGGCTACACCTTC. This gives the protein CASSQQGIYGYTF.

V is TRBV6-5 and J is TRBJ2-3, with 7 bases fitting TRBD2. The trim removed 2 bases at V and 5 bases at J, leaving 7 bases unmatched. The CDR3 is 15 residues long. Germline V gene sequence: CDR1 MNHEY, CDR2 SVGAGI. The DNA for the CDR3 is TGTGCCAGCAGTTACGATGGGAGGGCAATAGATACGCAGTATTTT. As protein: CASSYDGRAIDTQYF.

This clonotype has only one observation. The gene calls are TRBV11-2 and TRBJ1-1; D not resolved. The length of the CDR3 is 12 residues. V was pared by 0 bases and J by 8 bases, with 7 bases between. Germline V gene data show CDR1 as SGHAT and CDR2 as FQNNGV. The CDR3 loop is CASSLEAAEAFF. CDR3 coding DNA: TGTGCCAGCAGCTTAGAGGCAGCGGAAGCTTTCTTT.

In nucleotides, the CDR3 is TGTGCCAGCTCCCCCGGGACTAGCCATCCCAAAAACATTCAGTACTTC. Translating it yields CASSPGTSHPKNIQYF. The rearrangement joins TRBV27 to TRBJ2-4, with 9 bases fitting TRBD2. V was clipped by 8 bases and J by 2 bases; unmatched bases: 10. The germline V gene has CDR1 MNHEY and CDR2 SMNVEV (reference sequence). CDR3 length equals 16 residues.

There are a few counts of this clonotype. The CDR3 loop reads CASSYLRDTEAFF. CDR3 nucleotide sequence: TGTGCCAGCAGTTACCTACGGGACACTGAAGCTTTCTTT. The chain recombines TRBV6-2 or TRBV6-3 with TRBJ1-1, with D unresolved. Per the germline V gene, CDR1 is MNHEY and CDR2 is SVGEGT. V was clipped by 2 bases and J by 3 bases, with 7 bases between them. The CDR3 is made up of 13 amino acids.